This T cell receptor (beta chain) was captured by sequencing in a study of shared T cell receptors in the human thymus (dated by TCRdb to the early 2020s). Broadly, across the study: The study examined how self-reactive, shared T-cell receptor alpha chains are generated in the human thymus.

As regards this clone: Its recognized antigen is unknown. One base away there is no much larger clone; base qualities are not given.

Receptor amplification or capture employed the immunoSEQ multiplex PCR assay. The table was pulled from immuneACCESS by TCRdb, which kept in-frame rearrangements only. Such tables lose some clones; where checked, under half of the loss comes from unresolved V genes, and the rest has no known cause. In this sample the table shows some 700,000 clones, 88% of which occur a single time. The ten largest clones represent 0.008% to 0.011% of the sample. V loses 6 bases, J loses 5 bases, and the germline ends lie 19 bases apart. The CDR3 covers 14 residues, taking in both the cysteine and the phenylalanine. Of the read, only the CDR3 DNA is kept; its 42 bases are in frame from base 1. CDR1 and CDR2 (SQVTM, ANQGSEA) derive from the germline V gene. This sample also belongs to another study, concerning human thymus T cells. As that second study puts it: Immunologically healthy infants undergoing open corrective cardiac surgery for congenital heart defects in Finland were used as donors. Thymus tissue was collected as surgical resects that were removed during corrective cardiac surgery. V and J gene segment usage appeared biased in both thymic and peripheral blood repertoires. According to the related research, thymic TCR repertoires were highly overlapping among unrelated individuals. TCR alpha and beta repertoires from fewer than ten infant thymus samples and four related peripheral blood samples were characterized in the study. The infant donors were roughly 7 to 244 days old, and the cohort included five to seven males and two females. After being mechanically released from the tissue, thymocytes were kept at -70 degrees C in pellets of roughly 9.5-32 million cells. Genomic DNA was extracted from frozen cell pellets with a QIAsymphony instrument. TCRB and TCRAD loci were amplified from a standardized quantity of quality-controlled genomic DNA using the immunoSEQ multiplex PCR assay. Amplicons spanned the V(D)J region at a length sufficient to cover the CDR3 and identify V and J genes. Through the commercial immunoSEQ service, the amplicons were sequenced on an Illumina platform. Corrections for primer bias and sequencing errors followed previously described methods, while TCRAD and TCRB definitions were based on the IMGT database. Analysis of the repertoires was done with immunoSEQ Analyzer 3.0 and VDJTools and included basic statistics, V/J segment usage, diversity estimates, rarefaction and pairwise overlap. Chao1, ChaoE, Efron-Thisted, Shannon and inverse Simpson indices were used to estimate diversity, which was also estimated on datasets down-sampled to the smallest sample. Repertoire overlap was determined by strict matching of CDR3 nucleotide sequence, V gene and J gene, and Jaccard-based multidimensional scaling clustering was applied. Thymus samples yielded on average about 810,000 unique TCRB clonotypes, compared with 75,000 to 85,000 from blood samples.

The sequenced sample was thymocytes. The V gene is TRBV29-1 and the J gene is TRBJ2-5, with the identity of the D gene unclear. The clonotype was recovered from a boy less than two years old with a congenital heart defect. Donor details come from another sample of the same person, matched by shared clones. Here the CDR3 is given as CSVREPSGGETQYF. The nucleotides read TGCAGCGTCCGAGAGCCTTCCGGCGGTGAGACCCAGTACTTC.